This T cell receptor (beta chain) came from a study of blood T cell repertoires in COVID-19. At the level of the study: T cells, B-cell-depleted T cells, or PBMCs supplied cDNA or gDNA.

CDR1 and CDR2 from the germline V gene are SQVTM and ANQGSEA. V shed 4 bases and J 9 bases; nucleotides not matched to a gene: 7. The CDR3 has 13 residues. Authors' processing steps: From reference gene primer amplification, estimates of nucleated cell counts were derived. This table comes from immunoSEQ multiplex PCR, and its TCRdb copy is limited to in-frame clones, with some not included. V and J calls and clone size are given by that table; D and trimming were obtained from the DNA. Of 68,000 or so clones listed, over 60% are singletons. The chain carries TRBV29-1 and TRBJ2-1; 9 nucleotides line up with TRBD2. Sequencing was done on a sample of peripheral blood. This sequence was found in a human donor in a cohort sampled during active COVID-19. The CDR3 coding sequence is TGCAGCGTTGGGGGCGGGGGGGGCACTGAGCAGTTCTTC. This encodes CSVGGGGGTEQFF.